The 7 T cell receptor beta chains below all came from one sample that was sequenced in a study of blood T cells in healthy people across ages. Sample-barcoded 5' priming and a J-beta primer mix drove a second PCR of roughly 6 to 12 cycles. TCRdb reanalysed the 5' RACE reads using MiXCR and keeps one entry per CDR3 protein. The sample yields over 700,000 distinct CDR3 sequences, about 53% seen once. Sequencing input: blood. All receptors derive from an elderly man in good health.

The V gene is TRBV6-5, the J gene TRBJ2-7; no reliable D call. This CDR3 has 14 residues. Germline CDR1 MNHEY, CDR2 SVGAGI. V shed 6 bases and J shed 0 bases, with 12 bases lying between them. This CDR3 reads CASSAGSSSYEQYF. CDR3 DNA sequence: TGTGCCAGCAGCGCCGGGTCCTCCTCCTACGAGCAGTACTTC.

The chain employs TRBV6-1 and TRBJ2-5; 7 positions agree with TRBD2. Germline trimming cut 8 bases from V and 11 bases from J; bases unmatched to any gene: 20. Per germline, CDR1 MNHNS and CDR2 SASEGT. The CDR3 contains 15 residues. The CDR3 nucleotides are TGTGCCAGCTCCGACCTAGCGCCTCCGCGGCGGGAGCAGTACTTC. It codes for CASSDLAPPRREQYF.

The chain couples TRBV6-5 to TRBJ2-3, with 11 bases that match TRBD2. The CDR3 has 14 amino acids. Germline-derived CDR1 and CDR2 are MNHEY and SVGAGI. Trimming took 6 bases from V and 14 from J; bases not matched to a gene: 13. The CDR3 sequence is CASRQLAGARYAYF. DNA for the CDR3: TGTGCCAGCAGGCAACTAGCGGGAGCCAGATACGCGTATTTT.

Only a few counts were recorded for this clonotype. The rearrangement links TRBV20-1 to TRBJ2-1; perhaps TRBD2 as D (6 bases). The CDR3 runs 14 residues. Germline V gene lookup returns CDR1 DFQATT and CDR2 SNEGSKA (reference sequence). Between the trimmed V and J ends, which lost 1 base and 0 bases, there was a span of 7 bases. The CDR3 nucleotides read TGCAGTGCTAGAGCAGCGGGCTCCTACAATGAGCAGTTCTTC. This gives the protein CSARAAGSYNEQFF.

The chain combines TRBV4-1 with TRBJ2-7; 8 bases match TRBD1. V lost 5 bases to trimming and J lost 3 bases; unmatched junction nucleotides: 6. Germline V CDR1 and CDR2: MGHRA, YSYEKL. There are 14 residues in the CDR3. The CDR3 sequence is CASSEGDRSYEQYF. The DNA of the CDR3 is TGCGCCAGCAGCGAGGGGGACAGGAGCTACGAGCAGTACTTC.

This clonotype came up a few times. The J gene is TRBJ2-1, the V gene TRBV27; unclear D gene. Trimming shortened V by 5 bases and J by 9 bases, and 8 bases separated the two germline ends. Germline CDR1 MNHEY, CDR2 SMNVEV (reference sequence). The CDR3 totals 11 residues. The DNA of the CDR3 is TGTGCCAGCAGTACACGGAGTGAGCAGTTCTTC. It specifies CASSTRSEQFF.

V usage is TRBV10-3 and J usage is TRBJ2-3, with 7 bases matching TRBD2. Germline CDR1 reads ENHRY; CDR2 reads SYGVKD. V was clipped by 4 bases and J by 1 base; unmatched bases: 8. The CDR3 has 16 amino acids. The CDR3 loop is CAISGLAGEGTDTQYF. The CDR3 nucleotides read TGTGCCATCAGTGGTCTCGCGGGAGAGGGCACAGATACGCAGTATTTT.